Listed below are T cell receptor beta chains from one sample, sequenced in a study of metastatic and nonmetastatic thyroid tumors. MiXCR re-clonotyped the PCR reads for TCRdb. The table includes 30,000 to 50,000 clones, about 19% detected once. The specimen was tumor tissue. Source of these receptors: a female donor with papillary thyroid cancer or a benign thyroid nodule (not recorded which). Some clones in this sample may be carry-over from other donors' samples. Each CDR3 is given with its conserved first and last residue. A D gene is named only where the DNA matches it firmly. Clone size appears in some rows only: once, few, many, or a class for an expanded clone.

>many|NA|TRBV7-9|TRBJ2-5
CASSLAGPETQYF
TGTGCCAGCAGCTTAGCAGGGCCGGAGACCCAGTACTTC
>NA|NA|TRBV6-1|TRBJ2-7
CASSARCAGGPIYDQYF
TGTGCCAGCAGCGCAAGGTGCGCAGGCGGACCTATCTACGATCAGTACTTC
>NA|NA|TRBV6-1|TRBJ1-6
CASWDPRGYNSPLHF
TGTGCCAGCTGGGACCCACGGGGCTATAATTCACCCCTCCACTTT
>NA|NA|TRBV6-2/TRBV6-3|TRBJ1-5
CASRGQGNNQHQHF
TGTGCCAGCCGGGGGCAGGGAAATAATCAGCACCAGCATTTT
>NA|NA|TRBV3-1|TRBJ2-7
CASSQDTAVAVYEQYF
TGTGCCAGCAGCCAAGATACAGCGGTAGCCGTCTACGAGCAATACTTC
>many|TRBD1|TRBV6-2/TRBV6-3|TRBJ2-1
CASSNYQGADNEQFF
TGTGCCAGCAGTAACTACCAGGGGGCGGACAATGAGCAGTTCTTC
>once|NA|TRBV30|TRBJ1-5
CAWSVGAGIGPQHF
TGTGCCTGGAGTGTTGGGGCGGGAATCGGGCCCCAGCATTTT
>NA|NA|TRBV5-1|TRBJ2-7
CASSLDTGGEQYF
TGCGCCAGCAGCTTGGATACAGGTGGCGAGCAGTACTTC
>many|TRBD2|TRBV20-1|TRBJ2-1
CSARDPRGGNEQFF
TGCAGTGCTAGAGATCCCCGGGGGGGTAATGAGCAGTTCTTC
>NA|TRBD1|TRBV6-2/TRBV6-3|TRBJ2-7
CASRTGQGSYEQHF
TGTGCCAGCAGGACGGGACAGGGGTCCTACGAGCAGCACTTC
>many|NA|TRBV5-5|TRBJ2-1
CASSPVGNEQFF
TGTGCCAGCAGCCCAGTAGGCAATGAGCAGTTCTTC
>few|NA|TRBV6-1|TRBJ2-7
CASSRGDLFHEQYF
TGTGCCAGCAGCAGGGGCGACCTCTTCCACGAGCAGTACTTC
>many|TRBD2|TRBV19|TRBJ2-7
CASSRRGLAGPTYEQYF
TGTGCCAGTAGTCGGAGAGGACTAGCGGGACCGACCTACGAGCAGTACTTC
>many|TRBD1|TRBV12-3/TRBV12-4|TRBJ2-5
CASSPDRGGDETQYF
TGTGCCAGCAGCCCGGACAGGGGGGGGGATGAGACCCAGTACTTC
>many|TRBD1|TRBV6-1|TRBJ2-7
CASSGNRGAKLYEQYF
TGTGCCAGCAGTGGAAACAGGGGGGCTAAGCTTTACGAGCAGTACTTC
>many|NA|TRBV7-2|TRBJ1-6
CASSLTGKDSPLHF
TGTGCCAGCAGCCTAACAGGGAAGGATTCACCCCTCCACTTT
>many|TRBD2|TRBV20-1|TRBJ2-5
CSAEPGLAVETQYF
TGCAGTGCGGAGCCGGGACTAGCTGTGGAGACCCAGTACTTC
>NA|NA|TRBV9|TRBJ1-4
CAGSVGHGIWEKLFF
TGTGCCGGCAGCGTAGGACATGGAATTTGGGAAAAACTGTTTTTT
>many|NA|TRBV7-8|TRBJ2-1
CASSLRASREQFF
TGTGCCAGCAGCTTGCGTGCCAGCAGGGAGCAGTTCTTC
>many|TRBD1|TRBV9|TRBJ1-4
CASSLSGTGREKLFF
TGTGCCAGCAGCCTTTCCGGGACAGGGCGTGAAAAACTGTTTTTT
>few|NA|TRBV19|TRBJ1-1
CASSMARGHTEAFF
TGTGCCAGTAGTATGGCACGGGGCCACACTGAAGCTTTCTTT
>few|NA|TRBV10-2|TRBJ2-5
CASKPRGTLLETQYF
TGCGCCAGCAAGCCTCGGGGCACCTTGCTAGAGACCCAGTACTTC
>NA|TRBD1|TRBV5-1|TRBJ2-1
CASSLVPWVADRNEQFF
TGCGCCAGCAGCTTGGTCCCGTGGGTGGCGGACAGGAATGAGCAGTTCTTC
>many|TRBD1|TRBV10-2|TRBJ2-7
CASRDGTGELSEQYF
TGCGCCAGCAGGGACGGGACAGGTGAATTGTCGGAGCAGTACTTC
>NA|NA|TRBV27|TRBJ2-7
CASSEEDGHVYEQYF
TGTGCCAGCAGTGAAGAAGATGGACACGTCTACGAGCAGTACTTC
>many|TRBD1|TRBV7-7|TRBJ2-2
CASSLTPPGGATGELFF
TGTGCTAGCAGCCTAACCCCCCCAGGGGGCGCGACCGGGGAGCTGTTTTTT
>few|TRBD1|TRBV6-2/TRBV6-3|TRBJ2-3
CASSYSGQRQRTDTQYF
TGTGCCAGCAGTTACTCGGGACAGCGGCAACGCACAGATACGCAGTATTTT
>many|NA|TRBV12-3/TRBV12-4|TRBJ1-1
CASSTLAWGLDTEAFF
TGTGCCAGCAGTACCCTCGCCTGGGGGCTGGACACTGAAGCTTTCTTT
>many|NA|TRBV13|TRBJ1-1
CASSLQRNTEAFF
TGTGCCAGCAGCTTGCAGAGAAACACTGAAGCTTTCTTT
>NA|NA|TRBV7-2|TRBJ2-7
CANSLVPPSARQYF
TGTGCCAACAGCTTAGTCCCCCCCTCAGCGAGGCAGTATTTC
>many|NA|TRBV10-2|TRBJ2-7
CASSDGGYEQYF
TGCGCCAGCAGTGATGGGGGCTACGAGCAGTACTTC
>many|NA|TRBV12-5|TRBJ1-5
CASAGGVHQPQHF
TGTGCTAGTGCCGGAGGGGTGCATCAGCCCCAGCATTTT
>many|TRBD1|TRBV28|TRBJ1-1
CASRDTGGGTEAFF
TGTGCCAGCAGAGATACAGGGGGAGGGACTGAAGCTTTCTTT
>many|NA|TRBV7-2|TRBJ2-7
CASSVGGINYEQYF
TGTGCCAGCAGCGTCGGCGGGATTAACTACGAGCAGTACTTC
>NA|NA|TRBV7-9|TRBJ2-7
CASSPRQISPYEQYF
TGTGCCAGCAGCCCCAGACAGATAAGTCCCTACGAGCAGTACTTC
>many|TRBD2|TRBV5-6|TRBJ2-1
CASSFAGTSYNEQFF
TGTGCCAGCAGCTTCGCCGGGACTAGCTACAATGAGCAGTTCTTC
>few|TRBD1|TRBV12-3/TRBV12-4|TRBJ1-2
CASIQDRGGDYTF
TGTGCCAGCATCCAAGACAGGGGGGGGGACTACACCTTC
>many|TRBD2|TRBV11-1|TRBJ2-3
CASSRPGLTSGGAYTQYF
TGTGCCAGCAGCCGGCCCGGGCTGACTAGCGGGGGGGCATATACGCAGTATTTT
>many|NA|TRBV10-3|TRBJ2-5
CAISASERETQYF
TGTGCCATCAGTGCTTCCGAAAGAGAGACCCAGTACTTC
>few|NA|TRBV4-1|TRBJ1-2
CASSQDKVESGHGYGYTF
TGCGCCAGCAGCCAAGATAAAGTAGAGTCGGGACACGGATATGGCTACACCTTC